Below, 14 T cell receptor beta chains from the same sample are listed, as sequenced in a study of early T cells in non-severe SARS-CoV-2 infection. TCRdb re-called the 5' RACE reads with MiXCR, one entry per CDR3 protein. The repertoire consists of under 35,000 distinct CDR3 sequences, with roughly 5.3% occurring once and the leading ten covering about a fifth. The sample consisted of whole blood. The receptors were sampled from an adult who was a healthcare worker with PCR-confirmed SARS-CoV-2 infection or an uninfected control (not recorded which).

This clonotype was detected ten times or more. This chain uses TRBV7-9 with TRBJ2-1; tentative D call: TRBD1 (6 bases). The CDR3 sequence is 17 residues long. The germline V gene has CDR1 SEHNR and CDR2 FQNEAQ (reference sequence). V dropped 5 bases and J dropped 1 base, with 18 bases sitting between them. CDR3 region: CASSPLKTGLSYNEQFF. The DNA for the CDR3 is TGTGCCAGCAGCCCTTTAAAGACAGGCCTTTCCTACAATGAGCAGTTCTTC. Together with reference TRBV7-9 and TRBJ2-1, the CDR3 gives the full variable domain: DTGVSQNPRHKITKRGQNVTFRCDPISEHNRLYWYRQTLGQGPEFLTYFQNEAQLEKSRLLSDRFSAERPKGSFSTLEIQRTEQGDSAMYLCASSPLKTGLSYNEQFFGPGTRLTVL.

This clonotype showed up many times. The chain is built from TRBV30 and TRBJ2-1, with D uncertain. The CDR3 has 11 amino acids. CDR1 is GTSNPN and CDR2 is SVGIG in the germline V gene (reference sequence). V lost 1 base, J lost 9 bases, and 7 bases lay in between. Here the CDR3 reads CAWSENREQFF. DNA for the CDR3: TGTGCCTGGAGTGAAAATCGTGAGCAGTTCTTC.

The chain combines TRBV2 with TRBJ2-7; 12 bases map to TRBD2. V lost 6 bases to trimming and J lost 2 bases; unmatched junction nucleotides: 11. Germline V gene lookup returns CDR1 SNHLY and CDR2 FYNNEI. The CDR3 covers 17 residues. The CDR3, as DNA: TGTGCCAGCAGCGGCCGACTAGCGGGAGTTGCGGCCTACGAGCAGTACTTC. It encodes CASSGRLAGVAAYEQYF. The full variable domain, rest sourced from reference TRBV2 and TRBJ2-7, is EPEVTQTPSHQVTQMGQEVILRCVPISNHLYFYWYRQILGQKVEFLVSFYNNEISEKSEIFDDQFSVERPDGSNFTLKIRSTKLEDSAMYFCASSGRLAGVAAYEQYFGPGTRLTVT.

The chain has TRBV7-2 and TRBJ2-7; the match to TRBD2 covers 8 bases. With 6 bases clipped from V and 3 bases from J, the junction kept 10 bases outside the gene matches. The germline CDR1 and CDR2 sequences are SGHTA and FQGNSA. The CDR3 sequence is 15 residues long. The CDR3 spells CASSPRGGRFYEQYF. The CDR3 nucleotides are TGTGCCAGCAGTCCCCGCGGGGGGCGCTTCTACGAGCAGTACTTC.

This clonotype is termed medium-sized. The chain employs TRBV5-1 and TRBJ2-7; the D call may be TRBD1 or TRBD2 (5 bases each). The length of the CDR3 is 16 residues. Germline V gene lookup returns CDR1 SGHRS and CDR2 YFSETQ. V lost 0 bases and J 4 bases, leaving 17 bases between the germline ends. The CDR3 DNA reads as TGCGCCAGCAGCTTGGCCGGGACCTCAGGCGGGTACGAGCAGTACTTC. Amino acids: CASSLAGTSGGYEQYF.

This clonotype occurred many times. The rearrangement joins TRBV7-9 to TRBJ2-2; D unclear. Germline V CDR1 and CDR2: SEHNR, FQNEAQ (reference sequence). V dropped 3 bases and J dropped 2 bases, with 10 bases sitting between them. This CDR3 spans 15 amino acids. CDR3 loop: CASSFFTGNTGELFF. CDR3 coding DNA: TGTGCCAGCAGCTTCTTCACTGGAAACACCGGGGAGCTGTTTTTT.

This clonotype was detected once. The chain is built from TRBV5-1 and TRBJ2-7; no reliable D call. From germline, CDR1 is SGHRS and CDR2 YFSETQ. The CDR3 runs 12 residues. V lost 5 bases, J lost 1 base, and 7 bases lay in between. The CDR3 region has the DNA TGCGCCAGCAGAGGCATTTCCTACGAGCAGTACTTC. The encoded protein is CASRGISYEQYF. The full variable domain, with the rest looked up from reference TRBV5-1 and TRBJ2-7, is KAGVTQTPRYLIKTRGQQVTLSCSPISGHRSVSWYQQTPGQGLQFLFEYFSETQRNKGNFPGRFSGRQFSNSRSEMNVSTLELGDSALYLCASRGISYEQYFGPGTRLTVT.

This clonotype was observed at least ten times. The chain couples TRBV20-1 to TRBJ2-7, with a weak D call TRBD1 (6 bases). Trimming removed 6 bases at V and 2 bases at J, with 11 bases between. In germline, CDR1 is DFQATT, CDR2 SNEGSKA (reference sequence). CDR3 length: 12 residues. The CDR3 loop is CSALGQTYEQYF. CDR3 in DNA: TGCAGTGCCCTTGGACAGACCTACGAGCAGTACTTC.

This clonotype has a count of ten or more. The CDR3 here is CASSPGEQQNEKLFF. The CDR3 nucleotides are TGTGCCAGCAGCCCCGGTGAACAGCAGAATGAAAAACTGTTTTTT. This rearrangement joins TRBV7-9 to TRBJ1-4; D is unclear. The CDR3 spans 15 residues. CDR1 is SEHNR, CDR2 FQNEAQ, per germline (reference sequence). The V and J ends lost 5 bases and 5 bases respectively, with 15 bases between them.

Ten or more counts support this clonotype. The chain recombines TRBV6-2 or TRBV6-3 with TRBJ1-4; D gene uncertain. The CDR3 spans 16 residues. Trimming removed 0 bases from V and 4 bases from J, with 12 bases in between. Germline CDR1 reads MNHEY; CDR2 reads SVGEGT. The CDR3 nucleotides are TGTGCCAGCAGTTACTCAACAAGAGCGGGTAATGAAAAACTGTTTTTT. It specifies CASSYSTRAGNEKLFF.

CDR3 region: CASSLFEGRETQYF. The CDR3 bases are TGTGCCAGCAGCTTGTTTGAGGGACGCGAGACCCAGTACTTC. The chain employs TRBV5-5 and TRBJ2-5; possibly TRBD1 or TRBD2 for D (5 bases each). Deletions cut 1 base from V and 5 bases from J, with 12 bases between. Germline CDR1 is SGHKS and CDR2 is YYEKEE (reference sequence). The CDR3 spans 14 residues.

This clonotype has only a few counts. This sequence joins TRBV5-4 and TRBJ2-3; D possibly corresponds to TRBD2 (7 bases). The CDR3 length is 18 residues. Trimming pared 0 bases from V and 2 bases from J, leaving 19 bases between. Germline CDR1 SGHNT, CDR2 YYREEE (reference sequence). The DNA for the CDR3 is TGTGCCAGCAGCTTGGCTTTGGCGGGGGCCGGAAACACAGATACGCAGTATTTT. Amino acid sequence: CASSLALAGAGNTDTQYF.

The rearrangement uses TRBV11-2 and TRBJ2-3; D remains ambiguous. The ends were cut back, 5 bases at V and 3 bases at J, with 12 bases in the middle. CDR3 length equals 14 residues. CDR1 is SGHAT and CDR2 is FQNNGV in the germline V gene. The CDR3 reads CASSPSDRTDTQYF. Written as DNA, the CDR3 is TGTGCCAGCAGCCCTAGTGATCGGACAGATACGCAGTATTTT.

The chain couples TRBV11-2 to TRBJ2-7; 9 bases map to TRBD2. Losses at the gene ends were 0 bases for V and 3 bases for J; bases not matched to a gene: 9. The length of the CDR3 is 17 residues. Germline lookup yields CDR1 SGHAT and CDR2 FQNNGV. CDR3 sequence reads: CASSLDGPSGIYYEQYF. CDR3 coding DNA: TGTGCCAGCAGCTTAGATGGCCCTAGCGGGATTTACTACGAGCAGTACTTC.